This T cell receptor beta chain was obtained from a study of T cells in Graves' hyperthyroidism and ophthalmopathy. Study-wide findings and caveats: Ophthalmopathy was predicted by the model a median of roughly 6 months ahead of onset.

Amplified regions were TCR beta CDR3 sequences from RNA transcripts. When the TCR CDR3 underwent first-round RT-PCR, the HTBI primer set was used. MiXCR, run by TCRdb on the multiplex PCR reads, gives a single entry per CDR3 protein. The sample holds about 560,000 distinct CDR3 sequences, roughly 17% seen once. Graves' hyperthyroidism was deemed stable given no ophthalmopathy progression within 18 months. The germline CDR1 and CDR2 sequences are SGHVS and FQNEAQ. The CDR3 length is 15 residues. With V trimmed by 3 bases and J by 2 bases, 4 bases remained unmatched. This clonotype was recorded many times. Its specificity is not known.

The sample consisted of blood. The clonotype originates from a woman between 18 and 29 years old with Graves' hyperthyroidism. J is TRBJ2-1 and V is TRBV7-8, with 7 bases matching TRBD2. CDR3 in amino acids: CASSFLAEPYNEQFF. Here the CDR3 DNA reads TGTGCCAGCAGCTTTCTAGCGGAACCCTACAATGAGCAGTTCTTC.